The rows below give T cell receptor beta chains drawn from one sample of a study of blood T cell repertoires in COVID-19. The table came from immunoSEQ multiplex PCR; TCRdb's copy has only in-frame clones and leaves some out. There are about 64,000 clones in the sample; approximately 90% occur only once, and roughly a tenth lies in the top ten. Sequenced sample: PBMCs or T cells enriched from blood (not recorded which). Receptors originate from a woman in her 40s who had recovered from COVID-19. CDR3s include the opening cysteine and the closing phenylalanine or tryptophan. A D gene is named only where the DNA matches it firmly. Only some rows state a clone size, as once, few, many or a class for expanded clones.

D gene	V gene	J gene	clone size	CDR3 DNA	CDR3 protein
TRBD1	TRBV7-3	TRBJ2-2	NA	TGTGCCAGCAGCTTATTCCCCCCTGGACAGGGTAGTAGAGCCGGGGAGCTGTTTTTT	CASSLFPPGQGSRAGELFF
NA	TRBV6-5	TRBJ1-2	NA	TGTGCCAGCAGGAGGGCAAAGGATGGTGGCTACACCTTC	CASRRAKDGGYTF
NA	TRBV6-5	TRBJ1-4	NA	TGTGCCAGCAGTTATGCGGCCAGGGGAGAAAAACTGTTTTTT	CASSYAARGEKLFF
NA	TRBV5-5	TRBJ1-5	NA	TGTGCCAGCAGAATGTCGCCGGGTAGGAATCAGCCCCAGCATTTT	CASRMSPGRNQPQHF
NA	TRBV12-3/TRBV12-4	TRBJ1-2	NA	TGTGCCAGCAGTCCAGGACAGCCCTATGGCTACACCTTC	CASSPGQPYGYTF
NA	TRBV13	TRBJ1-1	NA	TGTGCCAGCAGCTTAGTGAAACAGGGCTTAAGGGAAGCTGAAGCTTTCTTT	CASSLVKQGLREAEAFF
TRBD2	TRBV6-5	TRBJ2-7	NA	TGTGCCAGCCGGGAGGGGAACTTTGGAGAGCAGTACTTC	CASREGNFGEQYF
TRBD1	TRBV7-8	TRBJ1-6	NA	TGTGCCAGCAGCTTAGAAGACAGGGGCAATTCACCCCTCCACTTT	CASSLEDRGNSPLHF
NA	TRBV9	TRBJ1-5	NA	TGTGCCAGCAGCCCAGGGGTTTTGGATCAGCCCCAGCATTTT	CASSPGVLDQPQHF
TRBD1	TRBV11-2	TRBJ1-1	NA	TGTGCCAGCAGTCCCCGTGGCGGGACAGGGAACACTGAAGCTTTCTTT	CASSPRGGTGNTEAFF
TRBD1	TRBV7-6	TRBJ1-1	NA	TGTGCCAGCAGCTACGGACAGGGCTTCACTGAAGCTTTCTTT	CASSYGQGFTEAFF
NA	TRBV11-3	TRBJ1-6	NA	TGTGCCAGCGCGCGGGGAGTAAGTTCACCCCTCCACTTT	CASARGVSSPLHF
TRBD1	TRBV4-1	TRBJ2-3	NA	TGCGCCAGCAGGGTTCGCCCCCTTACGACCGGGACAGGGGTCACAGATACGCAGTATTTT	CASRVRPLTTGTGVTDTQYF
NA	TRBV13	TRBJ2-4	NA	TGTGCCAGCAGCTTATTCCAGAATTCGGCCAAAAACATTCAGTACTTC	CASSLFQNSAKNIQYF
NA	TRBV19	TRBJ1-4	NA	TGTGCCAGTAGGGTAGCCAGCCCACGTGAAAAACTGTTTTTT	CASRVASPREKLFF
TRBD1	TRBV11-2	TRBJ1-1	NA	TGTGCCAGCAGCTTGGGACAGGTTGAGAAAGCTTTCTTT	CASSLGQVEKAFF
NA	TRBV10-2	TRBJ2-1	NA	TGCGCCAGCAGTGATTTTAGCGGCGCCTACAATGAGCAGTTCTTC	CASSDFSGAYNEQFF
TRBD2	TRBV6-4	TRBJ2-2	NA	TGTGCCAGCAGTGAAGAGGGCGGGGGGCTCGCCGGGGAGCTGTTTTTT	CASSEEGGGLAGELFF
TRBD1	TRBV27	TRBJ2-1	NA	TGTGCCAGCAGCAATCACCGCGGACAGGGACAGTTCTTC	CASSNHRGQGQFF
NA	TRBV19	TRBJ1-1	NA	TGTGCCAGTAGTATATCGTGGGGGGACACTGAAGCTTTCTTT	CASSISWGDTEAFF
TRBD1	TRBV7-8	TRBJ1-1	NA	TGTGCCAGCAGCCCAGAACCGAGAACAGGGGTGGACACTGAAGCTTTCTTT	CASSPEPRTGVDTEAFF
TRBD1	TRBV7-8	TRBJ2-5	NA	TGTGCCAGCAGCTTAGGCTCTGGACAGGGGGTCCCCCAGTACTTC	CASSLGSGQGVPQYF
TRBD1	TRBV12-3/TRBV12-4	TRBJ2-7	few	TGTGCCAGCAGCCGGGACAGGACCTACGAGCAGTACTTC	CASSRDRTYEQYF
TRBD2	TRBV13	TRBJ2-7	once	TGTGCCAGCAGCTCCCTCCTTAGCGGGGGCTCCTACGAGCAGTACTTC	CASSSLLSGGSYEQYF
NA	TRBV6-5	TRBJ1-6	NA	TGTGCCAGCAGTCGGGGGGGTAGTTGGTCCTCACCCCTCCACTTT	CASSRGGSWSSPLHF
TRBD1	TRBV11-2	TRBJ1-6	NA	TGTGCCAGCAGCGCGCCGGGACAGGGGTCTTCACCCCTCCACTTT	CASSAPGQGSSPLHF
NA	TRBV7-8	TRBJ1-2	NA	TGTGCCAGCAGCTTAGGGTTAGGACAGAACTATGGCTACACCTTC	CASSLGLGQNYGYTF
TRBD2	TRBV11-2	TRBJ2-1	NA	TGTGCCAGCAGCTTAAGGGGACTAGCCCCCTACAATGAGCAGTTCTTC	CASSLRGLAPYNEQFF
NA	TRBV5-6	TRBJ2-5	NA	TGTGCCAGCAGACCGGACAGCCAAGAGACCCAGTACTTC	CASRPDSQETQYF
TRBD2	TRBV19	TRBJ2-7	NA	TGTGCCAGTAGTAGGCTAGCGGGGGCGTACGAGCAGTACTTC	CASSRLAGAYEQYF
NA	TRBV6-1	TRBJ2-4	NA	TGTGCCAGCAGTGATAGAGCTCGGGTGGAAGCCAAAAACATTCAGTACTTC	CASSDRARVEAKNIQYF
TRBD1	TRBV5-8	TRBJ1-1	NA	TGTGCCAGCAGCTTGGCAGGGACAGGCTCCGTCATATCCGAAGCTTTCTTT	CASSLAGTGSVISEAFF
TRBD2	TRBV4-1	TRBJ2-5	NA	TGCGCCAGCAGCCCCCGGCTCGGCGGGGGGGGAGAGACCCAGTACTTC	CASSPRLGGGGETQYF
NA	TRBV5-1	TRBJ2-5	NA	TGCGCCAGCAGCCCGATACGGACAGCCCAAGAGACCCAGTACTTC	CASSPIRTAQETQYF
NA	TRBV12-3/TRBV12-4	TRBJ1-1	NA	TGTGCCAGCAGTTTCGGGACTGAAGCTTTCTTT	CASSFGTEAFF
NA	TRBV24-1	TRBJ1-4	once	TGTGCCACCAGTGGGAGTACTGAAAAACTGTTTTTT	CATSGSTEKLFF
NA	TRBV6-4	TRBJ2-1	NA	TGTGCCAGCAGTCCGGACAGAGACGACTACAATGAGCAGTTCTTC	CASSPDRDDYNEQFF
NA	TRBV4-2	TRBJ2-1	NA	TGTGCCAGCAGCCAAGTGGGTAGGGACACGAATGAGCAGTTCTTC	CASSQVGRDTNEQFF
TRBD1	TRBV5-1	TRBJ2-7	NA	TGCGCCAGCAGGGGGGACAGTTCTTACGAGCAGTACTTC	CASRGDSSYEQYF
NA	TRBV7-8	TRBJ1-2	NA	TGTGCCAGCAGCTCAGGGGCCCGGGGGGACTATGGCTACACCTTC	CASSSGARGDYGYTF
TRBD1	TRBV4-2	TRBJ1-1	once	TGTGCCAGCAGCCAAGATCAGGGACAGGGGGGTACTGAAGCTTTCTTT	CASSQDQGQGGTEAFF
NA	TRBV11-2	TRBJ1-1	few	TGTGCCAGCAGCTTAGCCAAGGCCAGGGGCACTGAAGCTTTCTTT	CASSLAKARGTEAFF
NA	TRBV10-1	TRBJ1-6	NA	TGCGCCAGCAGTGAGGATCAGGGGTATTCACCCCTCCACTTT	CASSEDQGYSPLHF
TRBD1	TRBV3-1/TRBV3-2	TRBJ1-1	NA	TGTGCCAGCAGCCAAGGAGTACAGGGGTCGAACACTGAAGCTTTCTTT	CASSQGVQGSNTEAFF
NA	TRBV6-1	TRBJ2-1	NA	TGTGCCAGCAGTGAGTCAGCAAACAGCTACCTAATCTTC	CASSESANSYLIF
NA	TRBV14	TRBJ2-3	NA	TGTGCCAGCAGCCAAGACTTGGGGGCTGCAATTCTCAGCACAGATACGCAGTATTTT	CASSQDLGAAILSTDTQYF